Shown below are 25 T cell receptor beta chains from a single sample sequenced in a study of blood T cells in healthy people across ages. Primed by a sample-barcoded 5' primer and a J-beta primer mix, a second PCR proceeded for 7 to 11 cycles. One entry per CDR3 protein, called by TCRdb with MiXCR from the 5' RACE reads. The sample consists of roughly 680,000 distinct CDR3 sequences, 52% of them appearing once. Material: blood. The source of these receptors is an elderly woman in good health.

The CDR3 nucleotides read TGTGCCAGCAACTTGGACTCGAGTGAGCAGTTCTTC. Encoded protein: CASNLDSSEQFF. The V gene is TRBV7-3, the J gene TRBJ2-1, with TRBD2 as a possible D gene (5 bases). CDR1 and CDR2 from the germline V gene are SGHTA and FQGTGA. The CDR3 covers 12 residues. V lost 7 bases and J 9 bases, leaving 13 bases between the germline ends. The full variable domain, its missing parts supplied by reference TRBV7-3 and TRBJ2-1, is GAGVSQTPSNKVTEKGKYVELRCDPISGHTALYWYRQSLGQGPEFLIYFQGTGAADDSGLPNDRFFAVRPEGSVSTLKIQRTERGDSAVYLCASNLDSSEQFFGPGTRLTVL.

This clonotype was picked up one time. J is TRBJ1-4 and V is TRBV6-4; TRBD1 matches 8 bases. Germline V gene sequence: CDR1 MRHNA, CDR2 SNTAGT. The J segment lost 4 bases and the V segment lost 8 bases, leaving 6 bases of the junction unmatched. The length of the CDR3 is 14 residues. CDR3 region: CASGVTGDNEKLFF. In nucleotides, the CDR3 is TGTGCCAGCGGTGTGACAGGGGATAATGAAAAACTGTTTTTT.

The table lists this clonotype with many counts. V gene TRBV3-1 combines with J gene TRBJ2-4; 7 bases agree with TRBD1. The CDR3 runs to 16 residues. The germline CDR1 and CDR2 sequences are LGHDT and YNNKEL (reference sequence). The ends lost 1 base at V and 7 bases at J; junction bases unmatched: 10. The CDR3 here is CASSQAEPGQRNIQYF. In DNA form, the CDR3 reads TGTGCCAGCAGCCAAGCCGAGCCGGGACAGAGGAACATTCAGTACTTC.

The CDR3 sequence: CSVDVGGETQYF. The DNA of the CDR3 is TGCAGCGTTGATGTAGGGGGGGAGACCCAGTACTTC. V gene TRBV29-1 combines with J gene TRBJ2-5, with D perhaps given as TRBD1 or TRBD2 (6 bases each). The CDR3 is 12 amino acids. V was clipped by 3 bases and J by 5 bases, with 10 bases between them. Germline V CDR1 and CDR2: SQVTM, ANQGSEA.

This clonotype was detected only once. This chain links TRBV7-7 with TRBJ2-2; 11 bases fit TRBD2. The germline V gene encodes CDR1 SSHAT and CDR2 FNYEAQ (reference sequence). V shed 5 bases and J 4 bases; nucleotides not matched to a gene: 6. This CDR3 has 16 residues. The CDR3 region is CASSPVAGGPTGELFF. The CDR3 region has the DNA TGTGCCAGCAGCCCGGTAGCGGGGGGGCCCACCGGGGAGCTGTTTTTT. The full variable domain, rest sourced from reference TRBV7-7 and TRBJ2-2, is GAGVSQSPRYKVTKRGQDVTLRCDPISSHATLYWYQQALGQGPEFLTYFNYEAQPDKSGLPSDRFSAERPEGSISTLTIQRTEQRDSAMYRCASSPVAGGPTGELFFGEGSRLTVL.

Concerning this clonotype: One base away lies a much larger clone, so this may be a sequencing read error. The chain employs TRBV3-1 and TRBJ2-7; D is unclear. Trimming shortened V by 3 bases and J by 2 bases, and 5 bases separated the two germline ends. CDR3 size: 12 residues. Germline CDR1 LGHDT, CDR2 YNNKEL (reference sequence). The CDR3 sequence is CASSHRAYEQYF. CDR3 in DNA: TGTGCCAGCAGCCATAGAGCCTACGAGCAGTACTTC.

This clonotype was seen many times. The V call is TRBV7-2, the J call TRBJ2-2; D is uncertain. Per the germline V gene, CDR1 is SGHTA and CDR2 is FQGNSA. The CDR3 runs 15 residues. Trimming stripped 3 bases from V and 3 bases from J, with 11 bases between. The CDR3 loop reads CASSLDGRDTGELFF. In DNA form, the CDR3 reads TGTGCCAGCAGCTTGGACGGGCGAGACACCGGGGAGCTGTTTTTT. The whole variable domain, filled in from reference TRBV7-2 and TRBJ2-2, reads GAGVSQSPSNKVTEKGKDVELRCDPISGHTALYWYRQSLGQGLEFLIYFQGNSAPDKSGLPSDRFSAERTGGSVSTLTIQRTQQEDSAVYLCASSLDGRDTGELFFGEGSRLTVL.

This clonotype has at least ten counts. The J gene is TRBJ2-2, the V gene TRBV20-1; perhaps D is TRBD1 or TRBD2 (5 bases each). The CDR3 runs 14 residues. Trimming stripped 1 base from V and 4 bases from J, with 10 bases between. Germline V gene data show CDR1 as DFQATT and CDR2 as SNEGSKA (reference sequence). As DNA, the CDR3 is TGCAGTGCTAGAGTTGGGGCGGGCACCGGGGAGCTGTTTTTT. Its translation is CSARVGAGTGELFF.

As for this clonotype: Germline and junction disagree at one end, which may indicate a read error. CDR3: CASSYSDGDRDEQYF. The CDR3 coding sequence is TGTGCCAGCAGCTACTCGGACGGGGACCGGGACGAGCAGTACTTC. The rearrangement joins TRBV6-5 to TRBJ2-7; TRBD1 or TRBD2 may be the D gene (5 bases each). The V gene's germline CDR1 is MNHEY and CDR2 SVGAGI. The CDR3 extends over 15 amino acids.

This chain connects TRBV20-1 to TRBJ2-1, with D possibly matching TRBD1 (6 bases). The CDR3 is 14 amino acids. In germline, CDR1 is DFQATT, CDR2 SNEGSKA (reference sequence). V was shortened by 5 bases and J by 7 bases, with 18 bases between the two germline ends. The DNA of the CDR3 is TGCAGTGCTCTAGGGGGATTCGGTAGAAATGAGCAGTTCTTC. Its translation: CSALGGFGRNEQFF.

Points on this clonotype: One base away lies a much larger clone, so this may be a sequencing read error. The chain links TRBV10-3 to TRBJ2-1; 8 bases fit TRBD2. V trimming: 6 bases; J trimming: 12 bases; junction bases outside the gene matches: 13. CDR3 length: 14 amino acids. The germline V gene has CDR1 ENHRY and CDR2 SYGVKD. CDR3 DNA sequence: TGTGCCATCAGCGTGACCGGGGGGGGTGATGGGCAGTTCTTC. The encoded protein is CAISVTGGGDGQFF.

In this sample, this clonotype turned up many times. This chain links TRBV29-1 with TRBJ1-1; D unclear. Between the trimmed V and J ends, which lost 6 bases and 1 base, there was a span of 12 bases. CDR1 and CDR2 (germline): SQVTM, ANQGSEA. This CDR3 comprises 13 residues. CDR3 in amino acids: CSVDGDRNTEAFF. In nucleotides, the CDR3 is TGCAGCGTCGATGGAGATCGGAACACTGAAGCTTTCTTT.

The genes are TRBV7-2 and TRBJ2-3, with D perhaps assigned TRBD1 or TRBD2 (5 bases each). Germline loops: CDR1 SGHTA, CDR2 FQGNSA. V gave up 5 bases and J gave up 0 bases, with 12 bases separating them. The CDR3 is 15 residues long. The CDR3 spells CASSRGAPSTDTQYF. CDR3 sequence (DNA): TGTGCCAGCAGCCGAGGGGCGCCTAGCACAGATACGCAGTATTTT.

Concerning this clonotype itself: With a much larger clone just one base away, this may be a read error. This chain's CDR3 is CASSQLGPGQTGSYNKQFF. The CDR3 nucleotides read TGTGCCAGCAGCCAATTGGGGCCCGGACAGACTGGCTCCTACAATAAGCAGTTCTTC. The rearrangement links TRBV3-1 to TRBJ2-1, with a tentative D call TRBD1 (6 bases). The CDR3 has 19 amino acids. Germline values: CDR1 LGHDT, CDR2 YNNKEL (reference sequence).

DNA of the CDR3: TGTGCCAACAGCCCAGGATGGGGGGGGGATCAGCCCCAGCATTTT. It yields the protein CANSPGWGGDQPQHF. This chain connects TRBV28 to TRBJ1-5; a possible D gene is TRBD1 (5 bases). CDR1 and CDR2 from the germline V gene are MDHEN and SYDVKM. The CDR3 loop spans 15 amino acids. Trimming removed 10 bases from V and 5 bases from J, with 21 bases in between.

This clonotype was seen once. The junction does not match germline at one end; this may be a read error. The chain carries TRBV27 and TRBJ2-6, with D possibly TRBD2 on 6 matching bases. CDR1 MNHEY and CDR2 SMNVEV come from the germline V gene (reference sequence). CDR3 length: 16 residues. The CDR3, as DNA: TGTGCTAGCAGTTACCAGCGGGTATCTGGGGCCAACGTCCTGGCTTTC. Protein product: CASSYQRVSGANVLAF.

The rearrangement links TRBV10-3 to TRBJ1-1, with D perhaps TRBD1 (5 bases). The CDR3 consists of 14 residues. CDR1 is ENHRY and CDR2 is SYGVKD in the germline V gene. Trimming shortened V by 4 bases and J by 4 bases, and 13 bases separated the two germline ends. The DNA of the CDR3 is TGTGCCATCAGTGGGCAGGGTATCGGCACTGAAGCTTTCTTT. This codes for CAISGQGIGTEAFF.

The V gene is TRBV20-1, the J gene TRBJ2-3; 8 nucleotides agree with TRBD1. The CDR3 sequence is 14 residues long. CDR1 and CDR2 from the germline V gene are DFQATT and SNEGSKA (reference sequence). The junction had 7 bases not matched to a gene; V was cut back by 6 bases and J by 2 bases. The CDR3 nucleotides read TGCAGTGCGAGGAAGGACAGGGTCACAGATACGCAGTATTTT. Translating gives CSARKDRVTDTQYF.

The chain couples TRBV10-3 to TRBJ1-1, with D possibly TRBD1 on 5 matching bases. Germline values: CDR1 ENHRY, CDR2 SYGVKD. Trimming shortened V by 4 bases and J by 6 bases, and 12 bases separated the two germline ends. The CDR3 runs to 13 residues. The CDR3 sequence is CAISGGARAEAFF. CDR3 coding DNA: TGTGCCATCAGTGGAGGGGCTAGGGCTGAAGCTTTCTTT.

There are a few counts of this clonotype. This chain connects TRBV6-5 to TRBJ2-5; TRBD2 matches 13 bases. With V trimmed by 4 bases and J by 2 bases, 4 bases remained unmatched. Germline V gene lookup returns CDR1 MNHEY and CDR2 SVGAGI. There are 16 residues in the CDR3. The CDR3 region is CASSLLAGGSQETQYF. CDR3 in DNA: TGTGCCAGCAGTTTACTAGCGGGGGGGTCTCAAGAGACCCAGTACTTC.

This clonotype has a count of ten or more. The chain combines TRBV6-1 with TRBJ2-3, with 8 bases identical to TRBD2. This CDR3 is built from 14 residues. The junction had 8 bases not matched to a gene; V was cut back by 7 bases and J by 5 bases. Germline V gene data show CDR1 as MNHNS and CDR2 as SASEGT. CDR3 protein: CASTGGGSRDTQYF. CDR3 in DNA: TGTGCCAGCACAGGCGGGGGGTCCAGAGATACGCAGTATTTT.

The CDR3 nucleotides read TGTGCCACCAGCAGACCCCGGGATAACAAAGAGACCCAGTACTTC. It translates to CATSRPRDNKETQYF. This chain uses TRBV15 with TRBJ2-5; D might be TRBD2 (5 bases). The CDR3 has 15 residues. Germline assignment: CDR1 LNHNV and CDR2 YYDKDF (reference sequence). Trimming cost V 2 bases and J 3 bases, with 13 bases left between them.

This clonotype was seen repeatedly, ten times or more. The genes are TRBV7-9 and TRBJ2-7, with D unresolved. There are 13 residues in the CDR3. V was cut by 0 bases and J by 3 bases, with 6 bases left in between. Germline-derived CDR1 and CDR2 are SEHNR and FQNEAQ (reference sequence). In DNA form, the CDR3 reads TGTGCCAGCAGCTTAGCTGCAGGCTACGAGCAGTACTTC. Amino acid sequence: CASSLAAGYEQYF.

The rearrangement uses TRBV7-2 and TRBJ2-1, with a possible D match to TRBD1 (6 bases). There are 15 residues in the CDR3. Germline loops: CDR1 SGHTA, CDR2 FQGNSA. V was clipped by 5 bases and J by 6 bases, with 17 bases between them. For the CDR3, the DNA is TGTGCCAGCAGCGAGGGACAATCCTGGTCCAATGAGCAGTTCTTC. Its translation is CASSEGQSWSNEQFF.

The chain employs TRBV12-3 or TRBV12-4 and TRBJ2-7; D remains unclear. The CDR3 sequence is 14 residues long. Trimming took 1 base from V and 3 from J, leaving 10 bases between them. CDR3 amino acids: CASSLDTQSYEQYF. Written as DNA, the CDR3 is TGTGCCAGCAGTTTAGATACACAAAGCTACGAGCAGTACTTC.